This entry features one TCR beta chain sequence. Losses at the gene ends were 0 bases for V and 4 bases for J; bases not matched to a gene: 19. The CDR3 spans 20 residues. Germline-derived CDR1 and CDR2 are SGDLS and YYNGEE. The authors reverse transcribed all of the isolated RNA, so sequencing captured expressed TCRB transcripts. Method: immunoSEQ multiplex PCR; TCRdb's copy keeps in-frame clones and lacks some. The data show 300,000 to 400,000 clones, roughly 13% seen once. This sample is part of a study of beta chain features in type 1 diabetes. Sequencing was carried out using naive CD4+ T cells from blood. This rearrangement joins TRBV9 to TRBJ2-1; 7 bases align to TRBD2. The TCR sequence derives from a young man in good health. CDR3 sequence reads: CASSVGAGRSVASGYNEQFF. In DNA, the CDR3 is TGTGCCAGCAGCGTAGGTGCCGGGAGGAGCGTGGCCAGTGGGTACAATGAGCAGTTCTTC.